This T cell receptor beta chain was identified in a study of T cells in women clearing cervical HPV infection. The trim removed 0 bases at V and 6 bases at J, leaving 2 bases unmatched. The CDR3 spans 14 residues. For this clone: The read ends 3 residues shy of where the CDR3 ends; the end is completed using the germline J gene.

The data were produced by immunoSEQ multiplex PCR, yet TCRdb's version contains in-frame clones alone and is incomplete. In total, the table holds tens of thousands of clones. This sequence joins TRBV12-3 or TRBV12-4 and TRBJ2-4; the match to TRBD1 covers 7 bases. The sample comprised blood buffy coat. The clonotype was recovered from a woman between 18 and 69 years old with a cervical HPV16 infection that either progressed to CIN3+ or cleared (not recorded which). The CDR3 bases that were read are TGTGCCAGCAGTTTAGCAGGGGGCCCAAACATT. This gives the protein CASSLAGGPNI. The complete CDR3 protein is CASSLAGGPNIQYF.